Listed below are T cell receptor beta chains from one sample, sequenced in a study of T cells in Graves' hyperthyroidism and ophthalmopathy. TCRdb itself ran the multiplex PCR reads through MiXCR, one entry per CDR3 protein. In the table there are 500,000 to 650,000 distinct CDR3 sequences, 14% of which are singletons. Sequenced sample: blood. The source of these receptors is a woman aged 40 to 55 with Graves' hyperthyroidism. The CDR3 runs from the conserved cysteine through the conserved F or W. The order of the fields is D gene, V gene, J gene, CDR3 protein. The D gene is left open where the match is weak.

.,TRBV12-3/TRBV12-4,TRBJ2-7,CATARTQFSEQYF
TRBD2,TRBV28,TRBJ2-2,CASSSIRLAGGRTGELFF
.,TRBV10-3,TRBJ2-4,CAISEGKGVDIQYF
.,TRBV5-1,TRBJ2-7,CANSLAGYEQYF
.,TRBV18,TRBJ2-2,CASSPGQFTGELFF
.,TRBV28,TRBJ2-5,CASSQTGHAQETQYF
TRBD1,TRBV27,TRBJ2-6,CASSTWTGTDLFSGANVLTF
TRBD2,TRBV14,TRBJ2-1,CASSVLAGTSYNEQFF
TRBD1,TRBV7-9,TRBJ1-6,CASSLGEGQSSYNSPLHF
.,TRBV3-1,TRBJ2-2,CASRQGGTGELFF
.,TRBV3-1,TRBJ2-7,CASSRPPYEQYF
TRBD2,TRBV11-2,TRBJ2-1,CASSLDRWRESYNEQFF
.,TRBV5-1,TRBJ1-1,CASSSGGGGTEAFF
TRBD2,TRBV28,TRBJ2-2,CASTTSGSLNTGELFF
.,TRBV19,TRBJ1-5,CASSINFQGRNQPQHF
TRBD2,TRBV20-1,TRBJ2-1,CSAKGTSGTYNEQFF
TRBD1,TRBV19,TRBJ1-5,CASSPLRDSPNQPQHF
TRBD2,TRBV19,TRBJ2-2,CASCGRSNTGELFF
.,TRBV9,TRBJ2-6,CASSVDVGAGSGANVLTF
.,TRBV7-2,TRBJ1-5,CASTLITWGRQGRQPQHF
.,TRBV2,TRBJ2-4,CASRDTNIQYF
.,TRBV3-1,TRBJ2-7,CASYYEQYF
TRBD2,TRBV7-2,TRBJ2-3,CASSMVGLAGASDTQYF